The clone carrying this T cell receptor (beta chain) was observed once. Antigen specificity is unknown. The germline V and J ends were trimmed by 1 base and 4 bases, with 7 bases remaining between them. CDR1 and CDR2 (germline): SQVTM, ANQGSEA. This CDR3 spans 12 amino acids. A minimum of 5 micrograms of total RNA was extracted per sample. This sample is part of a study of blood T cells in healthy people across ages. Findings and caveats of the study: TCR beta diversity tracked closely with naive T cell percentage.

PCR was performed a second time for roughly 7 to 12 cycles using a sample-barcoded 5' primer and a J-beta primer mix. TCRdb analysed the 5' RACE reads with MiXCR anew, one entry per CDR3 protein. The sample shows 900,000 to 950,000 distinct CDR3 sequences, approximately 32% of them seen only once. The data were also submitted as part of a second study, on T cells of mothers and their children. That publication notes: Thymic selection, a shaping force on TCR recombination output, acts similarly in related and unrelated pairs.

This chain connects TRBV29-1 to TRBJ2-5; no firm D call. The sequencing input was blood. This receptor was identified in a woman in her thirties or forties in good health. CDR3: CSVEGELETQYF. CDR3 sequence (DNA): TGCAGCGTTGAAGGCGAGTTAGAGACCCAGTACTTC.